This T cell receptor (beta chain) emerged from a study of blood T cell repertoires in COVID-19. Only in-frame clones appear in the TCRdb table, and some are missing; sequencing was by immunoSEQ multiplex PCR. Here the sample spans about 300,000 clones, around 86% being singletons. This clone was detected once. V shed 8 bases, J shed 2 bases, and the junction held 25 bases outside the gene matches. Germline CDR1 reads SGHDN; CDR2 reads FVKESK. The CDR3 is 21 amino acids. The clonotype originates from a man in his 70s with acute or convalescent COVID-19. The specimen sequenced was peripheral blood. The genes are TRBV14 and TRBJ1-5, with 9 bases lining up with TRBD1. The CDR3 region is CASGVSIANRPGQGCNQPQHF. DNA of the CDR3: TGTGCCAGCGGGGTTTCCATAGCTAACCGTCCGGGACAGGGTTGCAATCAGCCCCAGCATTTT.